The present entry profiles one TCR beta chain with its context. Its antigen remains unknown. The sample is drawn from a study of PD-1 blockade in classical Hodgkin lymphoma. Study conclusions and caveats: Patients newly diagnosed and complete responders had comparable baseline diversity. Exclusion covered patients beginning nivolumab under 1 year post-ASCT. Reports indicated that newly diagnosed patients had lower baseline TCR diversity than healthy donors did.

The patients all showed relapse after autologous stem cell transplantation, while their brentuximab vedotin exposure varied. Sequenced by immunoSEQ multiplex PCR; TCRdb stores in-frame clones only, minus some. The table lists 90,000 to 100,000 clones, 85% to 90% of them singletons, with around 10% in the top ten. Germline V CDR1 and CDR2: SGDLS, YYNGEE. CDR3 length equals 18 residues. V lost 2 bases to trimming and J lost 8 bases; unmatched junction nucleotides: 14. This TCR came from a human donor with classical Hodgkin lymphoma. Sequences were derived from peripheral blood mononuclear cells (PBMCs), sampled before the second cycle of nivolumab. The chain links TRBV9 to TRBJ2-1; 12 positions agree with TRBD2. CDR3: CASSVPTSLAGGKDEQFF. The CDR3 DNA reads as TGTGCCAGCAGCGTTCCAACATCTCTAGCGGGGGGGAAGGATGAGCAGTTCTTC.